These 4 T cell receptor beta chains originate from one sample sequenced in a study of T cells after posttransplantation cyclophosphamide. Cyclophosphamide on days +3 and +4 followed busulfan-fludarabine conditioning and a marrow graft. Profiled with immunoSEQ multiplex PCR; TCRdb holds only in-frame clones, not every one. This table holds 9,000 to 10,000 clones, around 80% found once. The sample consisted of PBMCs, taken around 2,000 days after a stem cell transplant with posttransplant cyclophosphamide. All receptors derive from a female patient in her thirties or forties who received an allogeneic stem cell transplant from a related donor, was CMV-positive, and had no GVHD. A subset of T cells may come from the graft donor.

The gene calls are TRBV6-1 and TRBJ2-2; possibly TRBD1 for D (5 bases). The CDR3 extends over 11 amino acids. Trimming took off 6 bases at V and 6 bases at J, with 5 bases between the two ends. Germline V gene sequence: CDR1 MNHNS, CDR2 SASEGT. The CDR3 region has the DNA TGTGCCAGCAGAGGGGCCGGGGAGCTGTTTTTT. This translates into CASRGAGELFF.

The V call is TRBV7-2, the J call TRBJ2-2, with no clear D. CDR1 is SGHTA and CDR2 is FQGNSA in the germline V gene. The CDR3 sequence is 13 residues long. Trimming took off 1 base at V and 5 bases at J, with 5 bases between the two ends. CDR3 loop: CASSLGGTGELFF. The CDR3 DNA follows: TGTGCCAGCAGCTTAGGCGGAACCGGGGAGCTGTTTTTT.

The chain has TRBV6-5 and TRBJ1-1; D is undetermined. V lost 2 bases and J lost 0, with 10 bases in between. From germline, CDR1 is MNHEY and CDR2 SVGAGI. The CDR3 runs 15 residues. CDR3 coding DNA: TGTGCCAGCAGTTACCGGTCCATATTGAACACTGAAGCTTTCTTT. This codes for CASSYRSILNTEAFF.

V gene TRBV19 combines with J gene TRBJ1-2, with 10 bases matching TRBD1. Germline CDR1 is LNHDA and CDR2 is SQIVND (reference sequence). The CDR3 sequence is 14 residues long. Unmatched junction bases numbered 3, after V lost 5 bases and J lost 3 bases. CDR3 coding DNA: TGTGCCAGTAGTCGGACAGGGGGAGACTATGGCTACACCTTC. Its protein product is CASSRTGGDYGYTF.